This T cell receptor beta chain originates from a study of post-analysis software for immune sequencing data. Study-level findings and limits: Controls had significantly higher normalized Chao1 diversity than multiple sclerosis patients. Patients showed TRBV5-6, TRBV5-1 and TRBV20-1 among several TRBV segments more frequent than in controls. Strong same-batch co-clustering of samples appeared with F measure clustering.

This clonotype was picked up a small number of times. Its cognate antigen is unknown. Every TCR beta cDNA library bore unique molecular identifiers. TCRdb recomputed calls from the PCR reads with MiXCR, one row per CDR3 protein. The data hold under 650,000 distinct CDR3 sequences, with 44% observed a single time. Germline assignment: CDR1 ENHRY and CDR2 SYGVKD. Trimming took 0 bases from V and 1 from J, leaving 10 bases between them. The CDR3 runs to 17 residues. The specimen was blood. This rearrangement joins TRBV10-3 to TRBJ2-6; a weak D match, TRBD1 (7 bases). The TCR was taken from a girl between 10 and 17 years old with multiple sclerosis. The CDR3 loop reads CAISESTGRSGANVLTF. Written as DNA, the CDR3 is TGTGCCATCAGTGAGTCGACAGGGAGGTCTGGGGCCAACGTCCTGACTTTC.